A single sample is the source of the 4 T cell receptor beta chains below, sequenced in a study of memory B cells and T cells in multiple sclerosis. Their specific antigens are unknown. Stimulus-free culture yielded autoproliferating CFSE-dim and non-proliferating CFSE-high T cells, each sequenced separately. Replicate wells were pooled after less than eight days of stimulus-free culture of 5x10^7 CFSE-labeled PBMCs. The table came from immunoSEQ multiplex PCR; TCRdb's copy has only in-frame clones and leaves some out. This table has 35,000 to 55,000 clones, about 80% appearing once. The specimen sequenced was PBMCs from blood kept in culture. The receptors come from a human donor with multiple sclerosis.

The chain links TRBV11-2 to TRBJ2-1; D is unclear. V was cut by 0 bases and J by 5 bases, with 5 bases left in between. CDR1 and CDR2 from the germline V gene are SGHAT and FQNNGV. The CDR3 covers 13 residues. The CDR3 loop is CASSLDLDNEQFF. CDR3 coding DNA: TGTGCCAGCAGCTTAGATCTGGACAATGAGCAGTTCTTC.

The chain employs TRBV6-5 and TRBJ1-2, with 8 bases matching TRBD1. The germline gives CDR1 MNHEY, CDR2 SVGAGI. Germline trimming cut 4 bases from V and 4 bases from J; bases unmatched to any gene: 2. The CDR3 consists of 13 residues. The chain's CDR3 is CASSFDRGYGYTF. In DNA form, the CDR3 reads TGTGCCAGCAGTTTTGACAGGGGCTATGGCTACACCTTC.

The V gene is TRBV9, the J gene TRBJ2-5, with 11 nucleotides matching TRBD1. Germline CDR1 SGDLS, CDR2 YYNGEE. Losses at the gene ends were 0 bases for V and 5 bases for J; bases not matched to a gene: 15. This CDR3 spans 19 amino acids. CDR3 protein: CASSVASPGLGQGVETQYF. The CDR3 nucleotides read TGTGCCAGCAGCGTAGCCAGCCCGGGGTTGGGACAGGGGGTGGAGACCCAGTACTTC.

This clone was counted a single time. The chain recombines TRBV9 with TRBJ2-3; D is uncertain. Per the germline V gene, CDR1 is SGDLS and CDR2 is YYNGEE. Trimming left V 1 base short and J 1 base short, with 7 bases between. The CDR3 length is 14 residues. The DNA for the CDR3 is TGTGCCAGCAGCGTACGCGTAGGCACAGATACGCAGTATTTT. Its translation is CASSVRVGTDTQYF.